The rows below give T cell receptor beta chains drawn from one sample of a study of T cell responses to AZD1222 COVID-19 vaccine. Method: immunoSEQ multiplex PCR; TCRdb's copy keeps in-frame clones and lacks some. The data contain around 150,000 clones, approximately 92% of them singletons. The input for sequencing was peripheral blood, taken 28 days after the second AZD1222 dose. The source is an adult who received the AZD1222 COVID-19 vaccine. CDR3s include the opening cysteine and the closing phenylalanine or tryptophan. The D gene is left open where the match is weak. Size tells how often a clone was seen (once, few, many) or the class of an expanded clone, and some rows leave it out.

CDR3 protein: CASSVEGSFYTGELFF
CDR3 DNA: TGTGCCAGCAGCGTAGAGGGCAGCTTTTACACCGGGGAGCTGTTTTTT
clone size: once
V gene: TRBV9
D gene: -
J gene: TRBJ2-2

CDR3 protein: CASSNLLYNEQFF
CDR3 DNA: TGTGCCAGCAGCAACCTACTTTACAATGAGCAGTTCTTC
clone size: -
V gene: TRBV12-3/TRBV12-4
D gene: -
J gene: TRBJ2-1

CDR3 protein: CASSLKMGPEYLYEQYF
CDR3 DNA: TGTGCCAGCAGCTTAAAAATGGGGCCCGAATATCTCTACGAGCAGTACTTC
clone size: -
V gene: TRBV13
D gene: -
J gene: TRBJ2-7

CDR3 protein: CASSLAAGNGETQYF
CDR3 DNA: TGTGCTAGCAGCTTAGCGGCGGGGAACGGAGAGACCCAGTACTTC
clone size: -
V gene: TRBV7-7
D gene: -
J gene: TRBJ2-5

CDR3 protein: CASSHPAGGDAKNIQYF
CDR3 DNA: TGCGCCAGCAGCCATCCAGCGGGGGGTGACGCCAAAAACATTCAGTACTTC
clone size: -
V gene: TRBV4-1
D gene: TRBD2
J gene: TRBJ2-4

CDR3 protein: CASSLAGQGEIGETQYF
CDR3 DNA: TGCGCCAGCAGCTTGGCCGGGCAGGGGGAAATTGGGGAGACCCAGTACTTC
clone size: -
V gene: TRBV5-1
D gene: TRBD1
J gene: TRBJ2-5

CDR3 protein: CASSQSGQALYGYTF
CDR3 DNA: TGCGCCAGCAGCCAATCGGGACAGGCACTCTATGGCTACACCTTC
clone size: -
V gene: TRBV4-1
D gene: TRBD1
J gene: TRBJ1-2

CDR3 protein: CASSEREIAEAFF
CDR3 DNA: TGTGCCAGCAGTGAGAGGGAAATCGCTGAAGCTTTCTTT
clone size: -
V gene: TRBV6-1
D gene: -
J gene: TRBJ1-1

CDR3 protein: CASSHGRGYEQYF
CDR3 DNA: TGTGCCAGCAGCCATGGACGAGGCTACGAGCAGTACTTC
clone size: -
V gene: TRBV7-9
D gene: -
J gene: TRBJ2-7

CDR3 protein: CASSQDDLGEQYF
CDR3 DNA: TGCGCCAGCAGCCAAGATGATCTAGGAGAGCAGTACTTC
clone size: -
V gene: TRBV4-1
D gene: -
J gene: TRBJ2-7

CDR3 protein: CASSSPSLNTEAFF
CDR3 DNA: TGTGCCAGCAGCTCCCCGAGCCTGAACACTGAAGCTTTCTTT
clone size: -
V gene: TRBV7-2
D gene: -
J gene: TRBJ1-1

CDR3 protein: CASRNNRDRGVGNGYTF
CDR3 DNA: TGTGCCAGCAGGAATAACCGGGACAGGGGGGTGGGAAATGGCTACACCTTC
clone size: -
V gene: TRBV2
D gene: TRBD1
J gene: TRBJ1-2

CDR3 protein: CASSPLSATSGGYEQYF
CDR3 DNA: TGTGCCAGCAGCCCGTTATCGGCGACTAGCGGGGGTTACGAGCAGTACTTC
clone size: -
V gene: TRBV5-6
D gene: TRBD2
J gene: TRBJ2-7

CDR3 protein: CASSFRTGMNTEAFF
CDR3 DNA: TGTGCCAGCAGCTTCAGGACAGGGATGAACACTGAAGCTTTCTTT
clone size: -
V gene: TRBV5-5
D gene: TRBD1
J gene: TRBJ1-1

CDR3 protein: CASSYSSQMNTEAFF
CDR3 DNA: TGTGCCAGCAGTTACTCTTCACAGATGAACACTGAAGCTTTCTTT
clone size: -
V gene: TRBV6-5
D gene: -
J gene: TRBJ1-1

CDR3 protein: CASSLGGGLSYEQYF
CDR3 DNA: TGTGCCAGCAGCTTAGGGGGGGGACTCTCCTACGAGCAGTACTTC
clone size: -
V gene: TRBV7-2
D gene: TRBD2
J gene: TRBJ2-7

CDR3 protein: CASSLRGGYTF
CDR3 DNA: TGTGCCAGCAGCTTAAGGGGCGGCTACACCTTC
clone size: -
V gene: TRBV5-5
D gene: -
J gene: TRBJ1-2

CDR3 protein: CASSHGGNQPQHF
CDR3 DNA: TGTGCCAGCAGTCACGGGGGAAATCAGCCCCAGCATTTT
clone size: -
V gene: TRBV6-6
D gene: -
J gene: TRBJ1-5

CDR3 protein: CASSEAGGYGLFF
CDR3 DNA: TGTGCCAGCAGTGAAGCCGGGGGTTACGGGCTGTTTTTT
clone size: -
V gene: TRBV2
D gene: -
J gene: TRBJ2-2

CDR3 protein: CASSSTDSTNTGELFF
CDR3 DNA: TGTGCCAGCAGTTCAACGGACAGCACGAACACCGGGGAGCTGTTTTTT
clone size: -
V gene: TRBV6-6
D gene: -
J gene: TRBJ2-2

CDR3 protein: CASSTSTGGPYEQYF
CDR3 DNA: TGTGCCAGCAGTACCTCGACAGGGGGCCCCTACGAGCAGTACTTC
clone size: -
V gene: TRBV27
D gene: TRBD1
J gene: TRBJ2-7

CDR3 protein: CASSISGTEVTGELFF
CDR3 DNA: TGTGCCAGCAGCATTTCCGGGACGGAGGTCACCGGGGAGCTGTTTTTT
clone size: -
V gene: TRBV7-2
D gene: -
J gene: TRBJ2-2

CDR3 protein: CASSRTGVTGNTIYF
CDR3 DNA: TGCGCCAGCAGTCGGACCGGGGTCACTGGAAACACCATATATTTT
clone size: -
V gene: TRBV10-1
D gene: -
J gene: TRBJ1-3

CDR3 protein: CASSDRGGNSPLHF
CDR3 DNA: TGCGCCAGCAGCGATCGGGGGGGAAATTCACCCCTCCACTTT
clone size: -
V gene: TRBV5-1
D gene: -
J gene: TRBJ1-6

CDR3 protein: CASSPIGTVGRNTIYF
CDR3 DNA: TGTGCCAGCTCACCTATTGGGACAGTGGGCAGAAACACCATATATTTT
clone size: -
V gene: TRBV18
D gene: TRBD1
J gene: TRBJ1-3

CDR3 protein: CANSGGRQETQYF
CDR3 DNA: TGTGCCAATAGCGGGGGGAGACAAGAGACCCAGTACTTC
clone size: -
V gene: TRBV7-8
D gene: TRBD2
J gene: TRBJ2-5